This T cell receptor (beta chain) appears in the sequencing data of a study of T cell clusters in autoimmune cytopenias (dated by TCRdb to about 2019). Context from the whole study: The median TRB sequencing depth was around 50,000 reads per sample, and the median number of distinct TRB clonotypes was roughly 2,400 per sample. Alongside healthy, CLL and autoimmune hepatitis controls, autoimmune cytopenia patients had their peripheral blood TRB and IGH repertoires sequenced at active disease and again during treatment follow-up. The goal of the study was to determine whether autoimmune cytopenia patients have a disease-specific immune repertoire signature that could serve as a blood-based biomarker. The study at large found these results: GLIPH results suggested that primary autoimmune cytopenia patients were missing physiological T cell clusters, with about 53 clusters found only in healthy donors compared with approximately 16 found only in patients. The T cell clusters were defined in silico only, and their functional role remained to be validated experimentally. TRB repertoire shifts, with less even repertoires observed in secondary cytopenia and CLL, were mostly attributed to lymphoma bias rather than autoimmunity. Healthy donors had almost three times as many exclusive TRB clusters as active autoimmune hepatitis patients, a finding consistent with an autoimmunity-wide signature. The cluster-lack signature was not observed for secondary cytopenia versus CLL, as the signature was apparently masked by the dominant lymphoma-associated repertoire.

For each sample, TRB amplification used about 0.25 ug of peripheral blood genomic DNA, equal to some 37,000 genome equivalents. TRB rearrangements were amplified by multiplex PCR following a touch-down protocol, with the TRB-A and TRB-B primer pools mixed in one tube. Illumina adapters and sample indices were added to the amplicons through two consecutive PCR reactions performed with Phusion HS II polymerase. The amplicons were purified from gel with the NucleoSpin Gel and PCR Clean-up kit, after which the amplicons were quantified by Qubit and checked for quality on an Agilent 2100 Bioanalyzer. Libraries were sequenced on an Illumina MiSeq using 600-cycle, single-indexed, paired-end runs. Turning to the authors' computational methods: MiXCR version 2.1.12, together with the default MiXCR reference library, was used to align and assemble the TRB reads. A clone was defined by each unique CDR3 nucleotide sequence, and analysis was restricted to productive sequences with at least two reads. Alpha-parameterized diversity profiles (alpha 0 to 5), including the Shannon (alpha 1) and Simpson (alpha 2) indices, were computed with an R script to assess repertoire diversity. The tcR package was used to compute combinatorial TRB VJ usage, and cohorts were compared on this usage by principal component analysis with ade4. GLIPH was used to cluster TCRbeta CDR3s in pairs of cohorts matched for age and read depth, and a Wilcoxon test was used to compare cluster frequencies. TCRdb reprocessed the reads, so every CDR3 protein sequence counts as one entry and DNA is not shown. TCRdb, not the original authors, processed these V and J calls. The sample table records 12,000 or so distinct CDR3 sequences. 3% of the sample rests with the top ten.

With respect to this clonotype: It has no known antigen specificity.

Via the germline V gene (reference sequence), CDR1 is MNHNY and CDR2 SVGAGI. The CDR3 sequence holds 17 residues, the cysteine and phenylalanine included. The nucleotide record is missing. The chain joins TRBV6-6 to TRBJ2-3; the TRBD2 assignment by TCRdb is unverifiable without DNA. Sequencing was performed on peripheral blood. The TCR was taken from a human donor with an autoimmune cytopenia or autoimmune hepatitis (not recorded which). CDR3 region: CASSDPGISGRVDTQYF.